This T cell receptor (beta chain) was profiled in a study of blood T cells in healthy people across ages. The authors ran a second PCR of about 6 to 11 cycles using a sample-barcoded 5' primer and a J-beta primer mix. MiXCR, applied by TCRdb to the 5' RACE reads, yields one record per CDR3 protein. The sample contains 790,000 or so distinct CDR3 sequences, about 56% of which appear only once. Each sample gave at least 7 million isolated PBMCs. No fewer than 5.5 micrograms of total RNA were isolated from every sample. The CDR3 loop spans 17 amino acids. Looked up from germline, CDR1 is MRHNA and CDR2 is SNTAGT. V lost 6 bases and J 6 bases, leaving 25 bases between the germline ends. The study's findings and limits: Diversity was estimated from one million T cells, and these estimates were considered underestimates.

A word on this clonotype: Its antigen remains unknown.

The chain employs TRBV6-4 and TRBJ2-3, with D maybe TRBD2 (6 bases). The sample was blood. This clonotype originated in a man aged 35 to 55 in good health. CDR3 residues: CASSESPGRDWMDTQYF. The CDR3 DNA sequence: TGTGCCAGCAGCGAATCGCCAGGCCGGGACTGGATGGATACGCAGTATTTT.